These T cell receptor beta chains were read from a single sample in a study of cytomegalovirus exposure and HLA in healthy donors. Sequencing was performed with immunoSEQ multiplex PCR; in TCRdb, only in-frame clones are kept and a portion is missing. This table has about 280,000 clones, over 75% appearing once. Sequencing was carried out using PBMCs. Every receptor here comes from a woman between 18 and 29 years old in good health and CMV-seronegative. Each CDR3 is given with its conserved first and last residue. Each record gives: V gene, J gene, CDR3 protein.

>TRBV6-5|TRBJ2-1
CASRAYGLSNEQFF
>TRBV2|TRBJ2-7
CASSEVLDNYEQYF
>TRBV4-1|TRBJ1-1
CASGTGRAFF
>TRBV5-6|TRBJ1-2
CASSRRGWSGDYGYTF
>TRBV7-6|TRBJ2-1
CASSLEASGRTGNEQFF
>TRBV12-5|TRBJ2-7
CASGLVLSAVAPYEQYF
>TRBV28|TRBJ2-7
CASQTAFLSYEQYF
>TRBV12-5|TRBJ2-1
CASGLVTSGRRNEQFF
>TRBV28|TRBJ2-3
CASSLPASGADTQYF
>TRBV6-1|TRBJ1-1
CASNGGRTEAFF
>TRBV19|TRBJ1-5
CASSILGQRHQPQHF
>TRBV2|TRBJ1-5
CASRSRGNQPQHF
>TRBV7-8|TRBJ2-5
CASSLSGRALETQYF
>TRBV12-2|TRBJ2-7
CASRLQGMKYF
>TRBV20-1|TRBJ1-4
CSALQEKLFF
>TRBV11-2|TRBJ2-4
CASSLEGLAKNIQYF
>TRBV30|TRBJ2-1
CAWSALIGLAGGSGVPYNEQFF
>TRBV10-2|TRBJ1-1
CASSRAGEAFF
>TRBV28|TRBJ2-7
CASRGLLTNYEQYF
>TRBV29-1|TRBJ2-1
CSVEDQATSGYNEQFF
>TRBV7-7|TRBJ2-1
CASSLAPGQYNEQFF
>TRBV5-6|TRBJ1-2
CASSLGQDYGYTF
>TRBV18|TRBJ2-3
CASSPLRTSGTDTQYF
>TRBV7-9|TRBJ2-7
CASSTGSYEQYF
>TRBV5-1|TRBJ1-3
CASSLGLVELNSGNTIYF
>TRBV2|TRBJ1-2
CASFRELHYGYTF
>TRBV21-1|TRBJ2-1
CASSKGTGGPHNEQFF
>TRBV19|TRBJ2-3
CASSIIAAYTDTQYF
>TRBV5-1|TRBJ2-3
CASSTAGTDTQYF
>TRBV29-1|TRBJ2-7
CSVGLAAYEQYF
>TRBV4-1|TRBJ1-2
CASSQEDRGYGYTF
>TRBV10-3|TRBJ2-2
CAIEGNTGELFF
>TRBV19|TRBJ2-7
CASSYLYEQYF
>TRBV20-1|TRBJ2-1
CSAYFNEQFF
>TRBV6-1|TRBJ2-7
CASFEPPSEQYF
>TRBV2|TRBJ1-5
CASTEEGQLPQHF
>TRBV30|TRBJ2-7
CAWITGGLAATYEQYF
>TRBV7-3|TRBJ2-7
CASSLTGDSPEQYF
>TRBV6-6|TRBJ2-7
CASSPGTSGSYEQYF
>TRBV7-7|TRBJ2-1
CASSGTENNEQFF
>TRBV27|TRBJ1-5
CASSEGQTADSNQPQHF
>TRBV6-5|TRBJ2-1
CASSSSSGRAPFF
>TRBV27|TRBJ2-3
CATMRPSDTQYF
>TRBV28|TRBJ1-2
CASSSTARGNYGYTF
>TRBV28|TRBJ2-7
CASRPDWNPYEQYF
>TRBV27|TRBJ1-1
CASSRDRANTEAFF
>TRBV4-1|TRBJ2-1
CASGQQIFANEQFF
>TRBV4-1|TRBJ2-7
CASSNTPTGHYEQYF
>TRBV7-2|TRBJ2-2
CASSPGLAGGGELFF
>TRBV27|TRBJ2-7
CASSLSGQGNEQYF
>TRBV9|TRBJ2-3
CASSVGGLSTDTQYF
>TRBV2|TRBJ1-2
CASGDSNYGYTF
>TRBV5-4|TRBJ1-2
CASRGRGRAASNYGYTF
>TRBV27|TRBJ2-7
CASSSGLAGTSAYEQYF
>TRBV5-5|TRBJ1-5
CASSLAAGPQPQHF
>TRBV5-4|TRBJ1-1
CASSLGRVNTEAFF
>TRBV15|TRBJ2-7
CATSHPLGSQYF
>TRBV11-1|TRBJ2-1
CASSPPSYNEQFF
>TRBV4-1|TRBJ1-2
CASSQSLPGFNYGYTF